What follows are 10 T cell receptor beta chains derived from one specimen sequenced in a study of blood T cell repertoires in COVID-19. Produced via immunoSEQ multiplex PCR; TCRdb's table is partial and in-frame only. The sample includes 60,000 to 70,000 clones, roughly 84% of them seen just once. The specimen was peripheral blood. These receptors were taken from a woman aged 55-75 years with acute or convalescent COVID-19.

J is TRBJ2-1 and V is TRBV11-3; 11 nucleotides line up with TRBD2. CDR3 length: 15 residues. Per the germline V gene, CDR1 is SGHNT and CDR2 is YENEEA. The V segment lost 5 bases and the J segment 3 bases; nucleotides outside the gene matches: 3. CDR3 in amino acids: CASSRLAGLYNEQFF. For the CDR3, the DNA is TGTGCCAGCAGCCGACTAGCGGGGCTCTACAATGAGCAGTTCTTC.

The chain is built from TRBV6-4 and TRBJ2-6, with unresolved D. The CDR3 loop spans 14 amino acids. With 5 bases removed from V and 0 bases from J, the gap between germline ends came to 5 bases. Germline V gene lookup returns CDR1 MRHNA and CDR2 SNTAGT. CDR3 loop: CASSNGSGANVLTF. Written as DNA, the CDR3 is TGTGCCAGCAGTAACGGCTCTGGGGCCAACGTCCTGACTTTC.

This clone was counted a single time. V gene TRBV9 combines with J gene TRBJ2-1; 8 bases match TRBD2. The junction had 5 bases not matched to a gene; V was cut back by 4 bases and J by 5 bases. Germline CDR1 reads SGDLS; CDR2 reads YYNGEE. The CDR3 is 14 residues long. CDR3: CASSPHGGDNEQFF. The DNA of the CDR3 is TGTGCCAGCAGCCCACACGGGGGGGACAATGAGCAGTTCTTC.

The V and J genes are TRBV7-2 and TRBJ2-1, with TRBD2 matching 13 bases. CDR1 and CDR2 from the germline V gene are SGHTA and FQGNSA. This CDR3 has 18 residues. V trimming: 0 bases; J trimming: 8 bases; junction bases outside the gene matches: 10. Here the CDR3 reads CASSLALLAGGLGDEQFF. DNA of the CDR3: TGTGCCAGCAGCTTAGCCCTACTAGCGGGGGGGCTGGGTGATGAGCAGTTCTTC. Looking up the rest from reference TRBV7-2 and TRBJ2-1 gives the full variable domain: GAGVSQSPSNKVTEKGKDVELRCDPISGHTALYWYRQSLGQGLEFLIYFQGNSAPDKSGLPSDRFSAERTGGSVSTLTIQRTQQEDSAVYLCASSLALLAGGLGDEQFFGPGTRLTVL.

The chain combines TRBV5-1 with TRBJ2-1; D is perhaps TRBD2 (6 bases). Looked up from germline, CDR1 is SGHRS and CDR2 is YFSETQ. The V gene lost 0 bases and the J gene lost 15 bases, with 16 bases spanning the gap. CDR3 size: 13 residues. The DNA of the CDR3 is TGCGCCAGCAGCTTGGGAGGGGTGCCGGGGGTGTTCTTC. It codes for CASSLGGVPGVFF.

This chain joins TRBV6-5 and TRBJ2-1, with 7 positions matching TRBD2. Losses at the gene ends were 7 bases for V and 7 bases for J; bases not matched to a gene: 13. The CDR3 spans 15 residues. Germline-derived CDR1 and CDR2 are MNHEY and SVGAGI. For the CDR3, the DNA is TGTGCCAGCACCCAACTAGCGACCCCCGGGAATGAGCAGTTCTTC. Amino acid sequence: CASTQLATPGNEQFF.

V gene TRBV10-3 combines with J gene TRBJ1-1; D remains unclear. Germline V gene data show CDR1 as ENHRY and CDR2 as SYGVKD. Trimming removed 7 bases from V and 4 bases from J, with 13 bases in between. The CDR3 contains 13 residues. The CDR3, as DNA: TGTGCCATCACATCGGCGGGTGGCACTGAAGCTTTCTTT. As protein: CAITSAGGTEAFF.

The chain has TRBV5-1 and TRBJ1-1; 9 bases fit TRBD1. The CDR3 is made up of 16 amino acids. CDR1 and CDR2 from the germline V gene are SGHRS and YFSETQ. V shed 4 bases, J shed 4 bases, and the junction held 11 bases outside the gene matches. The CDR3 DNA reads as TGCGCCAGCAGCCCTGGAGGGACAGGGCTGCTCACTGAAGCTTTCTTT. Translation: CASSPGGTGLLTEAFF.

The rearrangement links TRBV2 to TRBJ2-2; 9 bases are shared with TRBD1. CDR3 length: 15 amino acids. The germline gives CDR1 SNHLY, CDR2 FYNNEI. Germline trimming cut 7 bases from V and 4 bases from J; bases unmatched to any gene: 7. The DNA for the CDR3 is TGTGCCAGCACTAACAGGGGGCTGGGCACCGGGGAGCTGTTTTTT. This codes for CASTNRGLGTGELFF.

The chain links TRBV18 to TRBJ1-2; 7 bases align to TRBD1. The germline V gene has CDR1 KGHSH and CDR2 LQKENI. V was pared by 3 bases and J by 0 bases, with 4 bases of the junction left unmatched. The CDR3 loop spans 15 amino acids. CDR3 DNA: TGTGCCAGCTCACCCACAGGGGACTCTAACTATGGCTACACCTTC. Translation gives CASSPTGDSNYGYTF.